Listed below are T cell receptor beta chains from one sample, sequenced in a study of blood T cell repertoires in COVID-19. The method was immunoSEQ multiplex PCR; TCRdb's version includes in-frame clones alone and lacks a portion of them. The sample holds about 290,000 clones, roughly 89% seen once. The material sequenced was peripheral blood. These receptors all stem from a woman aged 25 to 45 with COVID-19, enrolled during active disease. Each CDR3 is given without its conserved first and last residue. The order of the fields is D gene, J gene, V gene, CDR3 protein. D genes are given only for firm matches.

NA TRBJ1-2 TRBV2 ASTSGYYGYT
TRBD1 TRBJ1-2 TRBV12-3/TRBV12-4 ASSRGQEYGYT
NA TRBJ1-1 TRBV11-2 AGPQEGNTEAF
NA TRBJ2-7 TRBV11-2 ASSLRDPSYEQY
NA TRBJ1-6 TRBV5-1 ASRALTGTYNSPLH
TRBD1 TRBJ1-1 TRBV6-6 ASSWGQGGTEAF
NA TRBJ1-1 TRBV3-1/TRBV3-2 ASSQAGLHTEAF
TRBD2 TRBJ2-7 TRBV7-9 ASSSSGGISYEQY
NA TRBJ1-2 TRBV7-2 ASSLGGLRANYGYT
NA TRBJ2-4 TRBV9 ASSVSQGLAKNIQY
NA TRBJ1-1 TRBV28 ASSLTGSTEAF
NA TRBJ2-1 TRBV6-6 ASSSLQGKSYNEQF
TRBD1 TRBJ2-1 TRBV11-2 ASSSQQGEVRHEQF
NA TRBJ1-1 TRBV27 ASSLSAGWEAF
TRBD1 TRBJ1-4 TRBV5-1 ASSLAGSGGEKLF
TRBD1 TRBJ1-2 TRBV4-1 ASSQEIKARGNYGYT
NA TRBJ2-7 TRBV18 ASSPYPRANEQY
TRBD2 TRBJ2-7 TRBV5-4 ASSLEGGRAYEQY
NA TRBJ2-6 TRBV7-9 ASSLRYSGANVLT
TRBD1 TRBJ2-7 TRBV11-2 ASSLDRQGEQY
NA TRBJ2-5 TRBV7-9 ASSPRSRSSGTQY
NA TRBJ1-6 TRBV11-3 ASSLNLRSPLH